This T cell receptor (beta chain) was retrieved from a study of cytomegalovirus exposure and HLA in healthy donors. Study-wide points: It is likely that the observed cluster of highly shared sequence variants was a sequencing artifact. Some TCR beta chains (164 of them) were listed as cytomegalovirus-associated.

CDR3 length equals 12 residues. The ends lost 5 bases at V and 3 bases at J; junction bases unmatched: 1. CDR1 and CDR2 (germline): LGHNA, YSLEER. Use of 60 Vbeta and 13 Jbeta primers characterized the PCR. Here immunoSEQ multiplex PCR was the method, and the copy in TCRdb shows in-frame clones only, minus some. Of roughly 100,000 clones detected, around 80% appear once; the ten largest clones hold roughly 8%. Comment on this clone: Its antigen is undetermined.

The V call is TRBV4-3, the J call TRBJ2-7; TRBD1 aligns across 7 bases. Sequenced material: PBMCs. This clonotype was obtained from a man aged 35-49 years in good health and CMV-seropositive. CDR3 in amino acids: CASSGTVYEQYF. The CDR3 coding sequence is TGCGCCAGCAGCGGGACAGTCTACGAGCAGTACTTC.